One sample yielded the 2 T cell receptor beta chains listed below, sequenced in a study of blood T cell repertoires in COVID-19. TCRdb's table, derived via immunoSEQ multiplex PCR, lists solely in-frame clones and lacks some. Of 130,000 or so clones listed, roughly 84% are singletons. The sequenced sample consisted of peripheral blood. These receptors were obtained from a man younger than 45 with COVID-19, enrolled during active disease.

The rearrangement joins TRBV19 to TRBJ2-7; maybe TRBD1 (5 bases). Germline-derived CDR1 and CDR2 are LNHDA and SQIVND (reference sequence). CDR3 length equals 14 residues. Trimming pared 6 bases from V and 0 bases from J, leaving 12 bases between. CDR3 residues: CASSVGDSSYEQYF. CDR3 bases: TGTGCCAGTAGCGTTGGAGACAGCTCCTACGAGCAGTACTTC.

The J gene is TRBJ2-3, the V gene TRBV30; D ambiguous. Deletions cut 0 bases from V and 4 bases from J, with 11 bases between. CDR1 GTSNPN and CDR2 SVGIG come from the germline V gene (reference sequence). The CDR3 spans 14 residues. The CDR3 coding sequence is TGTGCCTGGAGTGTGCTCTCCAGCGCAGATACGCAGTATTTT. It codes for CAWSVLSSADTQYF.